This T cell receptor (beta chain) is from a study of early T cells in non-severe SARS-CoV-2 infection. The wider study: Alpha and beta chains were unpaired, from unsorted whole-blood bulk RNA. Regarding the study as a whole: VDJdb-based matching was biased toward anti-spike CD8 responses and missed private and CD4 specificities.

CDR1 is SGHTA and CDR2 is FQGTGA in the germline V gene. V was shortened by 5 bases and J by 7 bases, with 15 bases between the two germline ends. CDR3 length: 13 amino acids. The table lists this clonotype with a few counts. Its antigen is undetermined. Individual cDNA molecules received unique molecular identifiers during library preparation. Each CDR3 protein gets one entry after TCRdb re-called the 5' RACE reads with MiXCR. The sample has about 76,000 distinct CDR3 sequences, 11% seen once; the top ten hold 4.7%. The receptor comes from an adult who was a healthcare worker with PCR-confirmed SARS-CoV-2 infection or an uninfected control (not recorded which). Sequenced: whole blood. The chain recombines TRBV7-3 with TRBJ2-7; D gene ambiguous. CDR3 protein: CASSASSTREQYF. CDR3 DNA: TGTGCCAGCAGCGCGAGTTCCACGAGGGAGCAGTACTTC.